This passage covers 6 T cell receptor beta chains from one sample sequenced in a study of cytomegalovirus exposure and HLA in healthy donors. Primers: 60 Vbeta forward and 13 Jbeta reverse. Method: immunoSEQ multiplex PCR; TCRdb's copy keeps in-frame clones and lacks some. The data show 200,000 or so clones, over 80% seen once. Sequenced input: PBMCs. These receptors originate from a man aged 25 to 45 in good health and CMV-seronegative.

The chain has TRBV7-2 and TRBJ1-5; D is perhaps TRBD1 (6 bases). CDR3 size: 15 residues. Per germline, CDR1 SGHTA and CDR2 FQGNSA. Between the trimmed V and J ends, which lost 0 bases and 2 bases, there was a span of 8 bases. The CDR3 loop is CASSLAAGGNQPQHF. CDR3 coding DNA: TGTGCCAGCAGCTTAGCGGCAGGGGGCAATCAGCCCCAGCATTTT.

This chain joins TRBV15 and TRBJ1-5; no clear D gene. The V end was cut by 4 bases, the J end by 6 bases, with 13 bases between. This CDR3 contains 14 residues. In germline, CDR1 is LNHNV, CDR2 YYDKDF (reference sequence). This CDR3 reads CATSNAIRSQPQHF. DNA of the CDR3: TGTGCCACCAGCAACGCTATAAGATCTCAGCCCCAGCATTTT.

The CDR3 reads CASSEQGMGYTF. The CDR3 nucleotides are TGCGCCAGCAGCGAGCAGGGGATGGGCTACACCTTC. The rearrangement joins TRBV5-1 to TRBJ1-2; D might be TRBD1 (6 bases). There are 12 residues in the CDR3. CDR1 and CDR2 from the germline V gene are SGHRS and YFSETQ. V was cut by 4 bases and J by 8 bases, with 12 bases left in between.

The CDR3 reads CASSRRTGGIRELFF. The CDR3 DNA reads as TGTGCCAGCAGTCGAAGGACAGGGGGTATCAGGGAGCTGTTTTTT. The V gene is TRBV6-1, the J gene TRBJ2-2, with 10 bases identical to TRBD1. The germline gives CDR1 MNHNS, CDR2 SASEGT. V was clipped by 5 bases and J by 9 bases; unmatched bases: 9. This CDR3 has 15 residues.

This chain connects TRBV7-8 to TRBJ2-7; 11 bases map to TRBD2. CDR3 length: 16 residues. CDR1 and CDR2 from the germline V gene are SGHVS and FQNEAQ. V shed 1 base and J 0 bases; nucleotides not matched to a gene: 2. Here the CDR3 reads CASSLGGTSGSYEQYF. The DNA for the CDR3 is TGTGCCAGCAGCTTAGGTGGGACTAGCGGCTCCTACGAGCAGTACTTC.

This clone appeared once. This chain connects TRBV18 to TRBJ2-3, with TRBD1 matching 7 bases. The CDR3 length is 15 residues. The trim removed 6 bases at V and 3 bases at J, leaving 9 bases unmatched. CDR1 is KGHSH and CDR2 is LQKENI in the germline V gene. The CDR3 is CASSQHRGRTDTQYF. The CDR3 DNA reads TGTGCCAGCTCCCAACACAGGGGAAGAACAGATACGCAGTATTTT.